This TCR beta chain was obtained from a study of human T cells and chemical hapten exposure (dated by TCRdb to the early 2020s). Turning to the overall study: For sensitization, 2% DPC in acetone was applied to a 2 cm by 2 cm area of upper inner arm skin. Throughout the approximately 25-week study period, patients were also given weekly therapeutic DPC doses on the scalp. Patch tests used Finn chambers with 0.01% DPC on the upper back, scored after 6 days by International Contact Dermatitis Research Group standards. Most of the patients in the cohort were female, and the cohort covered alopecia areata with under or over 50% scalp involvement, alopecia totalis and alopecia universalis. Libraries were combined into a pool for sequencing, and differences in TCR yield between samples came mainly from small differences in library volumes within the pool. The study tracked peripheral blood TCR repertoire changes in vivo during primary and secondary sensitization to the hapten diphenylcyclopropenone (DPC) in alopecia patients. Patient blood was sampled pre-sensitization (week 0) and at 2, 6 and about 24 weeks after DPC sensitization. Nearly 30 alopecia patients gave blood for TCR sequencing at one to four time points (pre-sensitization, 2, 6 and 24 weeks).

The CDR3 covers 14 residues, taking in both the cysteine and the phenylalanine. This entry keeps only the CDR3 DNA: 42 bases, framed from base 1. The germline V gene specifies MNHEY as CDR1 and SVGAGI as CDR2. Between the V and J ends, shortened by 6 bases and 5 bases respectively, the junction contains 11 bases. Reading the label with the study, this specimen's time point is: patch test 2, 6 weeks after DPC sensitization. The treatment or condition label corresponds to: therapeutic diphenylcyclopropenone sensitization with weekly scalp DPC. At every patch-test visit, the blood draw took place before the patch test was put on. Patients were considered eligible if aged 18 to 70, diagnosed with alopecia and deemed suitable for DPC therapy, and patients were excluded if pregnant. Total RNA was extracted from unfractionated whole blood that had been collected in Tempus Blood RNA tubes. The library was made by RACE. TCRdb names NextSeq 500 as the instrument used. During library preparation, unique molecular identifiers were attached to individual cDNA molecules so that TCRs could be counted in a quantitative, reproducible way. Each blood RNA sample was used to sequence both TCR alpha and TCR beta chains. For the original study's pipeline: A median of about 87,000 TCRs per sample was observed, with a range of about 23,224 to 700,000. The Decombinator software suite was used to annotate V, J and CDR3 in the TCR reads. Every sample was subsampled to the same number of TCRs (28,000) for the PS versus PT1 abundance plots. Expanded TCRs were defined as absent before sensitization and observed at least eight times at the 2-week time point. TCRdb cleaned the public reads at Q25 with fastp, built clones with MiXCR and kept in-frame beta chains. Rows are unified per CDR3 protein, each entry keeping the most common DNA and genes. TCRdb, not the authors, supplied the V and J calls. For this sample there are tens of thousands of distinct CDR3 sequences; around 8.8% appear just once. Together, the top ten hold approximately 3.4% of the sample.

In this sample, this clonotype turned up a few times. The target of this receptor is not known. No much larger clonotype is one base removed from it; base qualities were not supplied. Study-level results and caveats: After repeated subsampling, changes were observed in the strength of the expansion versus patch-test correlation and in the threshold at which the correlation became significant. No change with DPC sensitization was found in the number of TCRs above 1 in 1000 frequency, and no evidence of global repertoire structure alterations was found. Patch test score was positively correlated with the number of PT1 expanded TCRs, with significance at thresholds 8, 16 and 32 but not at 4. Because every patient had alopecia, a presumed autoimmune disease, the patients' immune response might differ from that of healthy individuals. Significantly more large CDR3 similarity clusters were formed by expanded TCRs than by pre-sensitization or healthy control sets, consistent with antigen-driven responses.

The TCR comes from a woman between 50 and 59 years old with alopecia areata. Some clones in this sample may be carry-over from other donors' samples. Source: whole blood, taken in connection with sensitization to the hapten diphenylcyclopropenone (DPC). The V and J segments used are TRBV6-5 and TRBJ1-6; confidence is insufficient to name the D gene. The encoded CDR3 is CASRSGTDNSPLHF. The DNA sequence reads TGTGCCAGCAGGTCAGGAACCGATAATTCACCCCTCCACTTT.